The clone carrying this T cell receptor (beta chain) was counted a few times. Antigen: not known. The sample holds other DNA sequences that translate to the same CDR3. The data derive from a study of Ad26.COV2.S vaccination and SARS-CoV-2 variants. Noted treatment: roughly 19 received Ad26.COV2.S at low or high dose, single or two shots; 5 received placebo; per-sample allocation not given. Sampling was performed 63 days after the first vaccine or placebo injection. The V and J ends lost 1 base and 1 base respectively, with 7 bases between them. CDR1 and CDR2 from the germline V gene are KGHSH and LQKENI. The CDR3 runs to 14 residues. Measured with immunoSEQ multiplex PCR; TCRdb has only the in-frame clones, and not every one. The sample carries 300,000 to 350,000 clones, 75% to 90% recorded once. Study results and limitations: CD8+ and CD4+ T cells specific for spike reportedly responded with substantial breadth after vaccination.

The sample was peripheral blood, taken in a trial of Ad26.COV2.S vaccine versus placebo. This chain connects TRBV18 to TRBJ2-5; no reliable D call. The source of this sequence is a person aged 18 to 59 who received the Ad26.COV2.S COVID-19 vaccine or a placebo. As DNA, the CDR3 is TGTGCCAGCTCACCACTTCGGAGCCAAGAGACCCAGTACTTC. As protein: CASSPLRSQETQYF.